This is a list of T cell receptor beta chains from one sample in a study of T cell responses to AZD1222 COVID-19 vaccine. Only in-frame clones appear in the TCRdb table, and some are missing; sequencing was by immunoSEQ multiplex PCR. The sample shows roughly 150,000 clones, around 88% of them seen only once. This specimen was peripheral blood, taken on day 0 of MenACWY control vaccination. The origin of the receptors is an adult in good health. Each CDR3 is given with its conserved first and last residue. A D gene is named only where the DNA matches it firmly. Some rows mark clone size as missing; the rest say once, few, many or name a class of expanded clone.

TRBV12-5	NA	16	TRBJ2-2	TRBD1	TGTGCTAGTGGTTTAGGGACAGGGACCCACACCGGGGAGCTGTTTTTT	CASGLGTGTHTGELFF
TRBV7-9	NA	16	TRBJ2-2	NA	TGTGCCAGCAGCTTAGGGGCTGCCGAGCCGAGGCGGGAGCTGTTTTTT	CASSLGAAEPRRELFF
TRBV6-5	NA	15	TRBJ2-2	NA	TGTGCCAGCAGGCCACCCAAGGGAAACACCGGGGAGCTGTTTTTT	CASRPPKGNTGELFF
TRBV27	NA	15	TRBJ2-2	TRBD1	TGTGCCAGCAGCCCTGGGGACAGATACACCGGGGAGCTGTTTTTT	CASSPGDRYTGELFF
TRBV14	once	16	TRBJ2-3	TRBD2	TGTGCCAGCAGCCAATTGACTAGCGGGAGCCGGAATACGCAGTATTTT	CASSQLTSGSRNTQYF
TRBV19	NA	17	TRBJ1-5	NA	TGTGCCAGTAGTACCACCTGGGCCAGAGGGGGCAATCAGCCCCAGCATTTT	CASSTTWARGGNQPQHF
TRBV12-3/TRBV12-4	once	10	TRBJ1-2	NA	TGTGCCAGCGCCGCCTATGGCTACACCTTC	CASAAYGYTF
TRBV7-8	NA	14	TRBJ2-5	NA	TGTGCCAGCAGCCGAGGACCAGGCCAAGAGACCCAGTACTTC	CASSRGPGQETQYF
TRBV9	NA	14	TRBJ1-1	NA	TGTGCCAGCAGCGAGGCAGGGCGAAACACTGAAGCTTTCTTT	CASSEAGRNTEAFF
TRBV4-2	NA	15	TRBJ2-3	TRBD2	TGTGCCAGCAGACTAGCGGGGGGGCAGACAGATACGCAGTATTTT	CASRLAGGQTDTQYF
TRBV29-1	NA	11	TRBJ1-2	TRBD1	TGCAGCGTAGCAGGGGGCTATGGCTACACCTTC	CSVAGGYGYTF
TRBV24-1	NA	13	TRBJ1-2	NA	TGTGCCACCAGTGAAGGTGGTCGGTATGGCTACACCTTC	CATSEGGRYGYTF
TRBV19	NA	13	TRBJ1-4	NA	TGTGCCAGTAGTAAGCAGACGAATGAAAAACTGTTTTTT	CASSKQTNEKLFF
TRBV4-3	NA	16	TRBJ2-5	TRBD2	TGCGCCAGCAGCCGCACGGGACTAGCGGGGCAAGAGACCCAGTACTTC	CASSRTGLAGQETQYF
TRBV7-2	NA	14	TRBJ1-1	TRBD1	TGTGCCAGCAGCAGGGACAGTACGAACACTGAAGCTTTCTTT	CASSRDSTNTEAFF
TRBV7-9	once	15	TRBJ1-2	NA	TGTGCCAGCAGCTTAGAAAGGGGCAGCACCTATGGCTACACCTTC	CASSLERGSTYGYTF
TRBV4-2	NA	16	TRBJ1-1	TRBD1	TGTGCCAGCAGCCACCGACCGGGACAGGGGGCGGCTGAAGCTTTCTTT	CASSHRPGQGAAEAFF
TRBV7-9	NA	18	TRBJ2-1	TRBD2	TGTGCCAGCAGCTTGGGACTAGCGGGCCCTGCGCTGGGGGATGAGCAGTTCTTC	CASSLGLAGPALGDEQFF
TRBV2	NA	15	TRBJ2-7	TRBD1	TGTGCCAGCAGTGGGGGACAGGGTTTTGTCTACGAGCAGTACTTC	CASSGGQGFVYEQYF
TRBV28	NA	14	TRBJ1-5	NA	TGTGCCAGCAGGCCCGGGGAGGGCTATCAGCCCCAGCATTTT	CASRPGEGYQPQHF
TRBV7-9	NA	17	TRBJ1-2	NA	TGTGCCAGCAGCCCAAGGGGTCAGGGCCGAGTTTCTTATGGCTACACCTTC	CASSPRGQGRVSYGYTF
TRBV5-1	few	14	TRBJ1-1	NA	TGCGCCAGCAGCCCGGTGGCGGGTAACACTGAAGCTTTCTTT	CASSPVAGNTEAFF
TRBV6-5	few	15	TRBJ2-6	NA	TGTGCCAGCAGGGACGGAATCTCTGGGGCCAACGTCCTGACTTTC	CASRDGISGANVLTF
TRBV5-4	NA	14	TRBJ1-1	NA	TGTGCCAGCAGCTTACTTAAGGGAGGCACTGAAGCTTTCTTT	CASSLLKGGTEAFF
TRBV11-2	NA	15	TRBJ1-2	TRBD1	TGTGCCAGCAGTCAACCAGGACAGGGCCACTATGGCTACACCTTC	CASSQPGQGHYGYTF
TRBV28	NA	13	TRBJ1-2	NA	TGTGCCAGCAGTTTAGCTCGGTCGTATGGCTACACCTTC	CASSLARSYGYTF
TRBV6-2/TRBV6-3	NA	14	TRBJ1-2	NA	TGTGCCAGCAGTTACTCCGGGGTCGCGGGAGGCTACACCTTC	CASSYSGVAGGYTF
TRBV28	NA	14	TRBJ1-4	NA	TGTGCCAGCAGTTTTAGGGGACTGGATGAAAAACTGTTTTTT	CASSFRGLDEKLFF